The 22 T cell receptor beta chains in this list originate from one sample, sequenced in a study of blood T cell repertoires in COVID-19. Sequenced by immunoSEQ multiplex PCR; TCRdb stores in-frame clones only, minus some. The table includes fewer than 250,000 clones, about 83% detected once. Sequenced input: peripheral blood. Receptors originate from an elderly woman with COVID-19, enrolled during active disease.

V is TRBV28 and J is TRBJ1-2, with D perhaps TRBD1 (6 bases). Germline V gene sequence: CDR1 MDHEN, CDR2 SYDVKM. The CDR3 has 16 residues. V was cut by 6 bases and J by 0 bases, with 17 bases left in between. CDR3 sequence: CASSHGGGWSNYGYTF. Written as DNA, the CDR3 is TGTGCCAGCAGCCACGGGGGGGGCTGGTCTAACTATGGCTACACCTTC.

This clone was detected once. CDR3 loop: CASANRGGTEAFF. The DNA for the CDR3 is TGTGCCAGCGCCAACCGGGGAGGAACTGAAGCTTTCTTT. This chain uses TRBV2 with TRBJ1-1; D is ambiguous. The V end lost 8 bases, the J end lost 5 bases, and 15 bases lay between the germline ends. The length of the CDR3 is 13 residues. CDR1 and CDR2 (germline): SNHLY, FYNNEI.

This chain uses TRBV6-5 with TRBJ1-2; 7 bases are a match to TRBD1. V lost 7 bases and J lost 5; bases outside the gene matches: 10. Germline V gene sequence: CDR1 MNHEY, CDR2 SVGAGI. This CDR3 contains 14 residues. For the CDR3, the DNA is TGTGCCAGCATTTCCGGGACAGTCCGGTATGGCTACACCTTC. Residues: CASISGTVRYGYTF.

The rearrangement uses TRBV19 and TRBJ1-2; D not resolved. V shed 10 bases and J shed 11 bases, with 26 bases lying between them. Looked up from germline, CDR1 is LNHDA and CDR2 is SQIVND (reference sequence). There are 14 residues in the CDR3. CDR3 nucleotide sequence: TGTGCCACCACCACGTCCGTTACCTCTGGAGGGTACACCTTC. Translating gives CATTTSVTSGGYTF.

The chain joins TRBV19 to TRBJ2-2, with unresolved D. The V end was cut by 0 bases, the J end by 8 bases, with 7 bases between. The CDR3 runs 13 residues. Germline CDR1 LNHDA, CDR2 SQIVND (reference sequence). CDR3 nucleotides: TGTGCCAGTAGTATAGATCTCTATGGGGAGCTGTTTTTT. Amino acid sequence: CASSIDLYGELFF.

The CDR3 region has the DNA TGTGCCAGCAGTTTAGGGCGGAACACTGAAGCTTTCTTT. Protein product: CASSLGRNTEAFF. V usage is TRBV28 and J usage is TRBJ1-1, with D unresolved. Germline V CDR1 and CDR2: MDHEN, SYDVKM. V shed 2 bases and J shed 1 base, with 5 bases lying between them. The CDR3 covers 13 residues. The entire variable domain, with the rest obtained from reference TRBV28 and TRBJ1-1, is as follows: DVKVTQSSRYLVKRTGEKVFLECVQDMDHENMFWYRQDPGLGLRLIYFSYDVKMKEKGDIPEGYSVSREKKERFSLILESASTNQTSMYLCASSLGRNTEAFFGQGTRLTVV.

This clone occurred once. The chain carries TRBV18 and TRBJ1-1, with D possibly TRBD1 on 5 matching bases. The CDR3 is made up of 16 amino acids. With 6 bases removed from V and 4 bases from J, the gap between germline ends came to 21 bases. CDR1 KGHSH and CDR2 LQKENI come from the germline V gene. CDR3 bases: TGTGCCAGCTCCCCTGATAGGGGCGGCGATATCACTGAAGCTTTCTTT. The encoded protein is CASSPDRGGDITEAFF.

V usage is TRBV2 and J usage is TRBJ1-2; the match to TRBD1 covers 7 bases. V was clipped by 6 bases and J by 1 base; unmatched bases: 8. The germline V gene has CDR1 SNHLY and CDR2 FYNNEI. The CDR3 extends over 15 amino acids. The CDR3 reads CASRETGWDNYGYTF. CDR3 sequence (DNA): TGTGCCAGCAGGGAGACAGGGTGGGATAACTATGGCTACACCTTC.

The genes are TRBV28 and TRBJ2-7; 10 bases agree with TRBD1. Germline assignment: CDR1 MDHEN and CDR2 SYDVKM. Trimming took 6 bases from V and 10 from J; bases not matched to a gene: 12. This CDR3 comprises 14 residues. DNA for the CDR3: TGTGCCAGCAGCCTGACAGGGGGCGGTGTTCGCCAGTACGTC. It codes for CASSLTGGGVRQYV.

J is TRBJ2-5 and V is TRBV5-8; D may be TRBD2 (6 bases). V was trimmed by 4 bases and J by 1 base, leaving 8 bases between them. This CDR3 has 13 residues. Germline V lookup: CDR1 SGHTS, CDR2 YDEGEE. The CDR3 loop is CASSRDFQETQYF. The CDR3 DNA reads as TGTGCCAGCAGCCGGGACTTCCAAGAGACCCAGTACTTC.

The gene calls are TRBV25-1 and TRBJ2-7, with 12 bases lining up with TRBD1. Germline CDR1 and CDR2: MGHDK and SYGVNS. V shed 6 bases and J 5 bases; nucleotides not matched to a gene: 2. This CDR3 is built from 13 residues. The CDR3: CASRGTGGHEQYF. CDR3 bases: TGTGCCAGCAGAGGGACAGGGGGCCACGAGCAGTACTTC.

The gene calls are TRBV4-3 and TRBJ2-1; 7 nucleotides agree with TRBD2. V lost 1 base, J lost 0 bases, and 9 bases stayed unmatched. Germline loops: CDR1 LGHNA, CDR2 YSLEER. This CDR3 is built from 18 residues. The CDR3 DNA follows: TGCGCCAGCAGCCAAGCGGGTCGGGGCGGGAGCTCCTACAATGAGCAGTTCTTC. Its translation is CASSQAGRGGSSYNEQFF.

The chain recombines TRBV27 with TRBJ1-5, with no clear D. Trimming removed 3 bases at V and 0 bases at J, with 9 bases between. Germline-derived CDR1 and CDR2 are MNHEY and SMNVEV (reference sequence). This CDR3 is built from 15 residues. DNA of the CDR3: TGTGCCAGCAGTTTTAATCCCTATAGCAATCAGCCCCAGCATTTT. This gives the protein CASSFNPYSNQPQHF.

This clone has just a few counts. The gene calls are TRBV13 and TRBJ1-1; 7 bases match TRBD1. J lost 7 bases, V lost 2 bases, and 4 bases had no gene match. This CDR3 has 13 residues. CDR1 PRHDT and CDR2 FYEKMQ come from the germline V gene (reference sequence). The CDR3 protein is CASSLKGAGEAFF. The DNA for the CDR3 is TGTGCCAGCAGCTTAAAGGGGGCGGGTGAAGCTTTCTTT.

This chain uses TRBV6-2 or TRBV6-3 with TRBJ2-3; D might be TRBD2 (7 bases). Germline CDR1 is MNHEY and CDR2 is SVGEGT. Trimming stripped 2 bases from V and 4 bases from J, with 19 bases between. The CDR3 runs to 17 residues. This CDR3 is CASSYERRGAGADTQYF. CDR3 bases: TGTGCCAGCAGTTACGAGCGACGGGGGGCGGGGGCAGATACGCAGTATTTT.

This chain connects TRBV4-1 to TRBJ1-6; D is perhaps TRBD1 (6 bases). The length of the CDR3 is 17 residues. Trimming removed 4 bases at V and 0 bases at J, with 13 bases between. Germline V gene sequence: CDR1 MGHRA, CDR2 YSYEKL. In nucleotides, the CDR3 is TGCGCCAGCAGCCCGGTGGGACAAGGCTCCTATAATTCACCCCTCCACTTT. Amino acid sequence: CASSPVGQGSYNSPLHF.

The rearrangement links TRBV5-6 to TRBJ2-3; 7 bases align to TRBD2. CDR1 is SGHDT and CDR2 is YYEEEE in the germline V gene. The CDR3 runs 15 residues. Losses at the gene ends were 2 bases for V and 3 bases for J; bases not matched to a gene: 6. CDR3 protein: CASSFLTGGTDTQYF. The CDR3 region has the DNA TGTGCCAGCAGCTTTCTGACCGGGGGGACAGATACGCAGTATTTT.

For the CDR3, the DNA is TGTGCCAGCAGCTTAACAGCGGGGGGCGGTGAGACCCAGTACTTC. Amino acid sequence: CASSLTAGGGETQYF. This chain joins TRBV7-2 and TRBJ2-5, with 9 bases that match TRBD2. Trimming removed 2 bases from V and 5 bases from J; junction bases left unmatched: 6. CDR1 and CDR2 from the germline V gene are SGHTA and FQGNSA. The CDR3 totals 15 residues. The variable domain in full, with the rest retrieved from reference TRBV7-2 and TRBJ2-5, is GAGVSQSPSNKVTEKGKDVELRCDPISGHTALYWYRQSLGQGLEFLIYFQGNSAPDKSGLPSDRFSAERTGGSVSTLTIQRTQQEDSAVYLCASSLTAGGGETQYFGPGTRLLVL.

This clone has only a few counts. CDR3 in DNA: TGTGCCAGCGGAAGGTTGACAGATTATGGCTACACCTTC. Translated, it gives CASGRLTDYGYTF. The chain employs TRBV5-8 and TRBJ1-2; perhaps TRBD1 as D (5 bases). The germline CDR1 and CDR2 sequences are SGHTS and YDEGEE. The CDR3 covers 13 residues. V was pared by 7 bases and J by 5 bases, with 15 bases between.

The genes are TRBV7-2 and TRBJ1-4, with 7 bases lining up with TRBD1. Germline V lookup: CDR1 SGHTA, CDR2 FQGNSA. This CDR3 contains 15 residues. V lost 1 base and J lost 8; bases outside the gene matches: 7. The CDR3 region is CASSLGGDRQEKLFF. CDR3 nucleotides: TGTGCCAGCAGCTTAGGGGGGGACAGACAAGAAAAACTGTTTTTT.

The chain recombines TRBV7-9 with TRBJ2-3; 14 bases align to TRBD2. CDR3 length: 16 residues. Per the germline V gene, CDR1 is SEHNR and CDR2 is FQNEAQ (reference sequence). V lost 3 bases and J lost 9; bases outside the gene matches: 8. DNA for the CDR3: TGTGCCAGCAGCTTGACTAGCGGGGGGGCACGATGGACGCAGTATTTT. Translating gives CASSLTSGGARWTQYF.

J is TRBJ2-3 and V is TRBV2; 11 bases align to TRBD2. Trimming at V came to 4 bases and at J to 2 bases, leaving 5 bases not matched to a gene. The germline gives CDR1 SNHLY, CDR2 FYNNEI. The CDR3 totals 16 residues. CDR3 sequence (DNA): TGTGCCAGCAGTGTAGGACTAGCGGGTATCACAGATACGCAGTATTTT. It translates to CASSVGLAGITDTQYF. Together with reference TRBV2 and TRBJ2-3, the CDR3 gives the full variable domain: EPEVTQTPSHQVTQMGQEVILRCVPISNHLYFYWYRQILGQKVEFLVSFYNNEISEKSEIFDDQFSVERPDGSNFTLKIRSTKLEDSAMYFCASSVGLAGITDTQYFGPGTRLTVL.